The entry that follows covers one TCR beta chain sequence. The target antigen is unknown. Libraries were prepared by immunoSEQ multiplex PCR; TCRdb keeps only in-frame clonotypes and omits some of them. The sample lists some 2.1 million clones, 85% to 95% occurring once. CD45RO-negative, CCR7-selected cells formed the naive CD8 fraction, which excluded terminally differentiated effector memory CD45RA+ cells. All donors were Caucasian adults living in Nashville, Tennessee. The data were obtained in a study of shared clonotypes between healthy human individuals. Broader study findings: Unshared clonotypes carried lower generation probabilities than those common to all four donors.

The V gene lost 0 bases and the J gene lost 7 bases, with 18 bases spanning the gap. The CDR3 runs to 16 residues. CDR1 MNHNS and CDR2 SASEGT come from the germline V gene. The sample comprised naive CD8+ T cells from PBMCs. The V gene is TRBV6-1, the J gene TRBJ1-1, with a tentative D call TRBD1 (5 bases). This receptor was obtained from a man between 18 and 35 years old in good health. Some clones in this sample may be carry-over from other donors' samples. The CDR3 nucleotides read TGTGCCAGCAGTGAAGCTAACTGGGGACGGAAGAATGAAGCTTTCTTT. Protein sequence: CASSEANWGRKNEAFF.